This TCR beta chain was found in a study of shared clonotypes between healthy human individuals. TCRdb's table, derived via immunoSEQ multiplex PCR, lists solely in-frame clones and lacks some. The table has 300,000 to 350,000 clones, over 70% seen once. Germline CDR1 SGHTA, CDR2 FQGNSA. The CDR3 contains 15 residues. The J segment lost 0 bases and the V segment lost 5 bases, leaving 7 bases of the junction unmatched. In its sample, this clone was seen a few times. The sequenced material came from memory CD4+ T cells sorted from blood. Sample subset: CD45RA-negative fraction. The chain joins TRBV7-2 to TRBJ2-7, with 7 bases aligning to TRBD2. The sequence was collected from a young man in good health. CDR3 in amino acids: CASSPPSGPSYEQYF. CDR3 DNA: TGTGCCAGCAGCCCTCCTAGCGGTCCCTCCTACGAGCAGTACTTC.